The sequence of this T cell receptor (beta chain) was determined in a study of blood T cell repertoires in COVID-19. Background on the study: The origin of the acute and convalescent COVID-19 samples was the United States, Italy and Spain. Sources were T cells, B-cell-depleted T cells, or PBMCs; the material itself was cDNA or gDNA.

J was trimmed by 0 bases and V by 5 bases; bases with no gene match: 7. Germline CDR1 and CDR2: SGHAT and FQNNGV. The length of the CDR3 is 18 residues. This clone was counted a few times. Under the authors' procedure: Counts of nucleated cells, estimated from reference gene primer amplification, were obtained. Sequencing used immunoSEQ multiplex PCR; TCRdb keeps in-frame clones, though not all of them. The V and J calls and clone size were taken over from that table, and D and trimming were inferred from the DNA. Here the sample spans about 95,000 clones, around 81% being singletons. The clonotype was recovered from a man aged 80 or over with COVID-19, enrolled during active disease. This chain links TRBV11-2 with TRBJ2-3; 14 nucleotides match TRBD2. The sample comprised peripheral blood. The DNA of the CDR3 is TGTGCCAGCAGCCCCGGGACTAGCGGGGGTTATAGCACAGATACGCAGTATTTT. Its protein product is CASSPGTSGGYSTDTQYF.